These 6 T cell receptor beta chains were sequenced from one sample in a study of blood T cell repertoires in COVID-19. Clones were read by immunoSEQ multiplex PCR, and TCRdb kept only the in-frame ones, dropping some. The sample carries tens of thousands of clones, 91% recorded once. The sample consisted of peripheral blood. These receptors were taken from a woman aged 45 to 65 in a cohort sampled during active COVID-19.

V and J are TRBV5-1 and TRBJ2-3, with TRBD2 as a possible D gene (5 bases). With 5 bases removed from V and 1 base from J, the gap between germline ends came to 14 bases. This CDR3 contains 15 residues. Looked up from germline, CDR1 is SGHRS and CDR2 is YFSETQ. The CDR3 region has the DNA TGCGCCAGCAGAGGGAGCGTTTTCGGCACAGATACGCAGTATTTT. Encoded protein: CASRGSVFGTDTQYF.

The chain couples TRBV11-3 to TRBJ2-1; TRBD2 matches at 13 bases. CDR3 size: 17 residues. Germline V gene sequence: CDR1 SGHNT, CDR2 YENEEA. Losses at the gene ends were 5 bases for V and 8 bases for J; bases not matched to a gene: 12. The CDR3 DNA follows: TGTGCCAGCAGCCCACGGACTAGCGGGAGAGAAATGGATGAGCAGTTCTTC. Translation gives CASSPRTSGREMDEQFF.

This chain connects TRBV18 to TRBJ1-1; D call uncertain. Germline loops: CDR1 KGHSH, CDR2 LQKENI. CDR3 size: 13 residues. Trimming took off 7 bases at V and 3 bases at J, with 12 bases between the two ends. The CDR3 loop is CASCQAGDTEAFF. The CDR3 coding sequence is TGTGCCAGCTGCCAGGCCGGGGACACTGAAGCTTTCTTT.

V is TRBV5-6 and J is TRBJ2-7; 9 positions match TRBD1. The CDR3 is 11 amino acids. V gave up 9 bases and J gave up 4 bases; unmatched junction bases: 2. From germline, CDR1 is SGHDT and CDR2 YYEEEE. CDR3 DNA sequence: TGTGCCACCGGGACAGGGTACGAGCAGTACTTC. It specifies CATGTGYEQYF.

The chain uses TRBV10-3 and TRBJ2-1; 10 bases align to TRBD2. The junction had 5 bases not matched to a gene; V was cut back by 4 bases and J by 5 bases. Germline loops: CDR1 ENHRY, CDR2 SYGVKD. The CDR3 covers 15 residues. CDR3 protein: CAISVLAGENNEQFF. The CDR3 nucleotides read TGTGCCATCAGTGTTCTAGCGGGGGAAAACAATGAGCAGTTCTTC.

The chain is built from TRBV2 and TRBJ2-5; 8 bases are a match to TRBD1. This CDR3 region has 14 residues. The germline CDR1 and CDR2 sequences are SNHLY and FYNNEI. The ends lost 4 bases at V and 5 bases at J; junction bases unmatched: 6. The DNA of the CDR3 is TGTGCCAGCAGTGCCTCAGGGGGCTATGAGACCCAGTACTTC. Translation gives CASSASGGYETQYF.